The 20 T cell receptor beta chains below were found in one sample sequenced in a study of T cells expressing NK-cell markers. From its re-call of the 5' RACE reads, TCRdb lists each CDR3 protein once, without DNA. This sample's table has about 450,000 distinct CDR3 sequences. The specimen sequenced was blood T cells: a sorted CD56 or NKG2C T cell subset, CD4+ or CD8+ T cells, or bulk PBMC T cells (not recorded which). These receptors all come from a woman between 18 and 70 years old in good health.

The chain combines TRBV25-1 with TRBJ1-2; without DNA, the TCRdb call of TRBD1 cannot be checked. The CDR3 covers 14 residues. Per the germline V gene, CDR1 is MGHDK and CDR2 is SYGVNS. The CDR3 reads CASSDDRGVRGYTF.

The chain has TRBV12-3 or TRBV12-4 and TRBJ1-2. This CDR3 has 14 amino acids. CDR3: CASSLGSRNYGYTF.

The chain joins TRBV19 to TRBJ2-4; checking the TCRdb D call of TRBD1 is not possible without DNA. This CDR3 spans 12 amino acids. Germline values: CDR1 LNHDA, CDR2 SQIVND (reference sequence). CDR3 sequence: CASSLGTEIQYF.

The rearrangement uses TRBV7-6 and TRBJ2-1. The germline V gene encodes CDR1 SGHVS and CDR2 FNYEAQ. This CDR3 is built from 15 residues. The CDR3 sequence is CASSLGGTLYNEQFF. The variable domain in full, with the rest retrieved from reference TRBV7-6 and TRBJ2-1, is GAGVSQSPRYKVTKRGQDVALRCDPISGHVSLYWYRQALGQGPEFLTYFNYEAQQDKSGLPNDRFSAERPEGSISTLTIQRTEQRDSAMYRCASSLGGTLYNEQFFGPGTRLTVL.

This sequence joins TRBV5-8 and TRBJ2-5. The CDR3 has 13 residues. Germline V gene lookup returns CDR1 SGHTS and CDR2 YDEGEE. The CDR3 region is CASSLMVSMSQYF. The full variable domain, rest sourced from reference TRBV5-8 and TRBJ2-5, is EAGVTQSPTHLIKTRGQQATLRCSPISGHTSVYWYQQALGLGLQFLLWYDEGEERNRGNFPPRFSGRQFPNYSSELNVNALELEDSALYLCASSLMVSMSQYFGPGTRLLVL.

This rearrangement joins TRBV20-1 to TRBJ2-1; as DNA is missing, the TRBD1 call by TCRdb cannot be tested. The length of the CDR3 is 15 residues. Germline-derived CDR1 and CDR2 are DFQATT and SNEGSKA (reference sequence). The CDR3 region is CSARPGFSAYNEQFF.

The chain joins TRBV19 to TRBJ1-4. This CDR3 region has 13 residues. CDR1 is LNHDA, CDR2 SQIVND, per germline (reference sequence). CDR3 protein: CASSTEGNEKLFF.

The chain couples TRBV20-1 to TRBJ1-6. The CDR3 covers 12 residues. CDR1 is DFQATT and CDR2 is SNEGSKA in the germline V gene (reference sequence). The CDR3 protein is CSASDYNSPLHF.

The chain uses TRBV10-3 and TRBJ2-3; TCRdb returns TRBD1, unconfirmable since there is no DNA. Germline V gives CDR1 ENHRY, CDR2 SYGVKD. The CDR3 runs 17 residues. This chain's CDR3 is CAISESFRPEGTDTQYF.

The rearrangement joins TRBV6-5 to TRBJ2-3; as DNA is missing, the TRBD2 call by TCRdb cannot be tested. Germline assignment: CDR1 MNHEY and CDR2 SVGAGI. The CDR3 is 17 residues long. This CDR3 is CASSYSSQRSDTDTQYF.

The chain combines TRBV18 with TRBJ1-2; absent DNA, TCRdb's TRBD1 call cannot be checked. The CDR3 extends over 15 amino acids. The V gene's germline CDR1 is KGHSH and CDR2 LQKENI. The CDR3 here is CASSGGGQLNYGYTF. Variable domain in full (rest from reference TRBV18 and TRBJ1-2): NAGVMQNPRHLVRRRGQEARLRCSPMKGHSHVYWYRQLPEEGLKFMVYLQKENIIDESGMPKERFSAEFPKEGPSILRIQQVVRGDSAAYFCASSGGGQLNYGYTFGSGTRLTVV.

The CDR3 is CASRTQVSQETQYF. The chain carries TRBV5-1 and TRBJ2-5. Germline CDR1 is SGHRS and CDR2 is YFSETQ. This CDR3 comprises 14 residues.

The chain's CDR3 is CASSQETLYGYTF. The J gene is TRBJ1-2, the V gene TRBV3-1. The CDR3 covers 13 residues. Germline values: CDR1 LGHDT, CDR2 YNNKEL (reference sequence).

The CDR3 sequence: CASSFSGGHRDEQFF. The V call is TRBV7-9, the J call TRBJ2-1; TCRdb returns TRBD1, unconfirmable since there is no DNA. CDR3 length equals 15 residues. The germline V gene encodes CDR1 SEHNR and CDR2 FQNEAQ (reference sequence).

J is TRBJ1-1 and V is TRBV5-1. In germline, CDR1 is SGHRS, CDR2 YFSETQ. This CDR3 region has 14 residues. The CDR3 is CASSLAAWGTEAFF. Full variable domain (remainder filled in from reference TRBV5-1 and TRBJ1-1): KAGVTQTPRYLIKTRGQQVTLSCSPISGHRSVSWYQQTPGQGLQFLFEYFSETQRNKGNFPGRFSGRQFSNSRSEMNVSTLELGDSALYLCASSLAAWGTEAFFGQGTRLTVV.

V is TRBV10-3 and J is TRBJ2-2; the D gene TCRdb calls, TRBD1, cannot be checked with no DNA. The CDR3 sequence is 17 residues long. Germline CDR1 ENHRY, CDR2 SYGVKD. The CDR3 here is CAISAIKGQPNTGELFF.

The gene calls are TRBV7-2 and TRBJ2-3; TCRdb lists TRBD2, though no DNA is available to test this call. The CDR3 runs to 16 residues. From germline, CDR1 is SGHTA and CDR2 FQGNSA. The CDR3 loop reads CASSLRGSGMKDTQYF. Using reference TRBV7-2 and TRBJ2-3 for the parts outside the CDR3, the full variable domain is GAGVSQSPSNKVTEKGKDVELRCDPISGHTALYWYRQSLGQGLEFLIYFQGNSAPDKSGLPSDRFSAERTGGSVSTLTIQRTQQEDSAVYLCASSLRGSGMKDTQYFGPGTRLTVL.

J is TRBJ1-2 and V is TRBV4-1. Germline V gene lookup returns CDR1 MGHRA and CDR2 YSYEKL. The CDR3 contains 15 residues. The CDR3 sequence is CASKKTGGDYYGYTF.

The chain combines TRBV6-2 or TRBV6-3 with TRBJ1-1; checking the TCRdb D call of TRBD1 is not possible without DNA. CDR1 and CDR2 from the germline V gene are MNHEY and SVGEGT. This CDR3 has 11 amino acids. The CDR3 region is CASSYLQALIF.

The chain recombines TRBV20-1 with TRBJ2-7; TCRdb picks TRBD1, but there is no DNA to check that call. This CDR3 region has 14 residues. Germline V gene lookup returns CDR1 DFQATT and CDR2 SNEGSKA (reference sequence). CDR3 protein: CSASRGASSYEQYF.